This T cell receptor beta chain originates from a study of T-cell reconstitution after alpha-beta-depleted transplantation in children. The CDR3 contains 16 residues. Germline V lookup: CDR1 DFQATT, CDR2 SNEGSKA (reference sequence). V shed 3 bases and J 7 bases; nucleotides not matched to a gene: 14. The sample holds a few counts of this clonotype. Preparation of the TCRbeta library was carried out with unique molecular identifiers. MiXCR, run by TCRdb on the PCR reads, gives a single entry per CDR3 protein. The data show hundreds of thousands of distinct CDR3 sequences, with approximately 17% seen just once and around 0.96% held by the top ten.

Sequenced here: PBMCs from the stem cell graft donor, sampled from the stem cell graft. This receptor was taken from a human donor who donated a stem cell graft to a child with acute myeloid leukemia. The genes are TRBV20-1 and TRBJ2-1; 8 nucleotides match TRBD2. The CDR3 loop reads CSASPPWGGGRNEQFF. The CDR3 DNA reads TGCAGTGCTAGCCCCCCGTGGGGGGGCGGGAGGAATGAGCAGTTCTTC.